This TCR beta chain is drawn from a study of shared clonotypes between healthy human individuals (dated by TCRdb to 2020 to 2021). Looking at the study overall: A couple of women and three men aged 18 to 49 years were included in the cohort. For each donor, CD4 naive and CD4 memory were each given three plates, CD8 naive was given two plates, and CD8 memory was given one plate. To estimate repertoire size and how much clonotype sharing occurs between individuals, the study deeply sequenced the blood TCR repertoires of five healthy adults. Different laboratories and diverse techniques were used to prepare libraries and sequence TCR repertoires, to increase sequencing depth and limit assay-specific biases. Between about 0.94 and 10 billion PBMCs per donor were obtained by leukapheresis.

The CDR3 runs 14 amino acids, cysteine and phenylalanine included. CDR3 DNA is the only sequence kept; it has 42 bases, read in frame from the first base. CDR1 and CDR2 are read off the germline V gene as SGHAT and FQNNGV. V and J lose 1 base and 4 bases, and a span of 11 bases separates them. Using the deep immunoSEQ assay, TCR CDR3 regions were amplified from genomic DNA by multiplex PCR. Extracted genomic DNA from each cell subset was spread evenly across all wells of several immunoSEQ 96-well plates, with each plate serving as a replicate. For sorted subsets, approximately 200 ng of genomic DNA, equivalent to 25,000 to 30,000 T cell genomes, went into each replicate PCR. Purified libraries were measured with a Qubit 3.0 fluorometer, size-checked on a Bioanalyzer 2100, and measured again with the KAPA Library Quantification kit. Every immunoSEQ 96-well plate was sequenced on a separate single-read 150-cycle Illumina NextSeq 550 flow cell. As for how the authors treated the data: The immunoSEQ output contained only junctional sequences without quality scores, so filtering could not match that applied to full-length reads. Sequences were annotated with PyIR, a Python wrapper for IgBLAST v1.9, and V/J genes and CDR3 were assigned using IMGT germline references. Reads with weak V/J assignments (E-value above 1e-6), missing CDR3, stop codons, out-of-frame junctions, or ambiguous translated residues were removed. V3J clonotypes were defined by identical inferred V gene, J gene, and CDR3 amino acid sequence. Percentage overlap between repertoires was calculated by dividing the number of shared unique clonotypes by the size of the smaller repertoire. RTK rarefaction, the Chao1 estimator, and Recon v2.1 estimates of unobserved clonotypes were used to assess repertoire richness. For all TCRbeta clonotypes obtained by the gDNA method from a few donors, generation probabilities were computed with OLGA. The clones in this table, taken by TCRdb from immuneACCESS, are in-frame only. Not every clone is retained; where verified, under half of the shortfall comes from an unresolved V gene, and the cause of the rest is unknown. That table gives V, J and clone size, and the DNA gave D and trimming. Across this sample there are over 750,000 clones, with 95% to 97% seen only once. The ten largest clones capture roughly 0.23% of the sample.

This clone was found once. The antigen this receptor binds is unknown. The input lacks base qualities; no much larger clone sits a single base away. Broad study findings and their caveats: Only blood was sampled, and tissue TCR repertoires likely differ from those in blood. The small number of donors limited the genetic and exposure-history diversity represented. Pairwise subsampling indicated that sequencing depth was expected to affect the degree of clonotype sharing among donors. Naive subsets generally had larger estimated clonotype richness than memory subsets. Compared with non-shared clonotypes, clonotypes shared by all four sorted-subset donors had higher generation probabilities. Approximately 5% of naive CD4, 3.5% of naive CD8, approximately 2% of memory CD4, and around 0.42% of memory CD8 clonotypes were shared across four donors. Even with the large sequencing depth, rarefaction of the sorted-subset datasets indicated that sequencing was incomplete.

CD8 naive samples were CD45RO-negative cells positively selected for CCR7, giving a CD45RA+CCR7+ population that excluded TemRA cells. The donors were healthy, HIV-negative adults with no recently reported acute infections or vaccinations. All donors were Caucasian adults living in Nashville, Tennessee, USA. After blood collection by leukapheresis, PBMCs were isolated using Ficoll-Histopaque density gradient centrifugation and then cryopreserved in the vapor phase of liquid nitrogen. Purity and quantity of every magnetically sorted T cell population were checked by analytical flow cytometry. Genomic DNA was isolated from every sorted fraction and measured by UV absorbance on a Nanodrop 2000c.

The source is a man aged 25 to 40 in good health. The chain links TRBV11-2 with TRBJ2-7; no D gene can be assigned with confidence. The sample was naive CD8+ T cells sorted from blood. The sample's cell subset or site label, in plain terms: CD45RA+CCR7+. The CDR3 amino acid sequence is: CASSLGLFGYEQYF. The DNA is as follows: TGTGCCAGCAGCTTAGGGCTATTTGGTTACGAGCAGTACTTC.